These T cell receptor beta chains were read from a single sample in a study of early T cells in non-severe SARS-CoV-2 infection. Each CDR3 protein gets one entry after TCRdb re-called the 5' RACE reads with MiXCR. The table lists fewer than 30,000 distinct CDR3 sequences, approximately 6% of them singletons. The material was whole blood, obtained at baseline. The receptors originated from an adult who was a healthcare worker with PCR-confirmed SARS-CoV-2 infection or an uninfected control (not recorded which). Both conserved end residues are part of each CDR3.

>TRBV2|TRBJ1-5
CATRTGDPDGNQPQHF
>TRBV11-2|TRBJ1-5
CASSLTANQPQHF
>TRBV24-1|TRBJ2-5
CATSDRGTISGETQYF
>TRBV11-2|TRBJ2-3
CASSLGGGHTDTQYF
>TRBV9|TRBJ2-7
CASSAGTLERQQYF
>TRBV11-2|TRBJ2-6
CASGQGHYSGANVLTF
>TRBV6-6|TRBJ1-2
CASSYSWAGEGYTF
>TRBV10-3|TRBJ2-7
CAISESGQGDEQYF
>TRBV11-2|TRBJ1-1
CASSLAIYTEAFF
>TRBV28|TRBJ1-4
CASSSPGDVEKLFF
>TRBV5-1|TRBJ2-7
CASSLNPGQAYEQYF
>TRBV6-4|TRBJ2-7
CASSDLRQNEQYF
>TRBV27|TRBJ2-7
CASSLSAGTGGLREQYF
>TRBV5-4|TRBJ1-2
CASSLEGVLYYGYTF
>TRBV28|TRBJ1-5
CATAPGGSNQPQHF
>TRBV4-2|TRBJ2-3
CASSQDTGLAGDTQYF
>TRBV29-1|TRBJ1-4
CSVLETEKLFF
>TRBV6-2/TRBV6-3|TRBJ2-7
CASSYSYTGTSDTYEQYF
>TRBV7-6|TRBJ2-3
CASSLGAVTDTQYF
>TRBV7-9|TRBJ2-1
CASSPDRVAPEQFF
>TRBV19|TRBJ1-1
CASSIPGGYTEAFF
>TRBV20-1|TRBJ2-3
CSADPRGDTQYF
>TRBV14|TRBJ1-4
CASSQDPQGANEKLFF
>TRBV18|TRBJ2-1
CASSPKGDTEKFF
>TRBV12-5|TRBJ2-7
CASGFLQGYEQYF
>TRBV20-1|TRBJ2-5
CSASSSGMGAVETQYF
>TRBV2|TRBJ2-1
CASSRSGPHMAGEQFF
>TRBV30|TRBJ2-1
CAWSGPRNLQFF
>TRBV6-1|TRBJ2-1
CASSTSPGRPTNEQFF
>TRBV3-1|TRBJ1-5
CASSQAGRNYPQHF
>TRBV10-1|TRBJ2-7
CASSGASGINEQYF
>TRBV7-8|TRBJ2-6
CASSVWVISGANVLTF